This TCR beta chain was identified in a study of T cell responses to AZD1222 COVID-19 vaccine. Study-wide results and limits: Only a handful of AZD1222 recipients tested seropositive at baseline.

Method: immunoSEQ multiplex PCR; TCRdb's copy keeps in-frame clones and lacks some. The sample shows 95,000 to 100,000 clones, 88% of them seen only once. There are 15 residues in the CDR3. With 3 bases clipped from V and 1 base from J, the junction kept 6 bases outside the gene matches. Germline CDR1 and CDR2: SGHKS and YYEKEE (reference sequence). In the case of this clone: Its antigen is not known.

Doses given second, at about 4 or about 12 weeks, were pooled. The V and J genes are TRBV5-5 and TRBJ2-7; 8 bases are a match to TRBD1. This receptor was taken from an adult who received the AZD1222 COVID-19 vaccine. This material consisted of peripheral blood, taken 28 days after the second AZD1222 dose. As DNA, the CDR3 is TGTGCCAGCAGCTCCCGGACAGGGTATTCCTACGAGCAGTACTTC. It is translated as CASSSRTGYSYEQYF.